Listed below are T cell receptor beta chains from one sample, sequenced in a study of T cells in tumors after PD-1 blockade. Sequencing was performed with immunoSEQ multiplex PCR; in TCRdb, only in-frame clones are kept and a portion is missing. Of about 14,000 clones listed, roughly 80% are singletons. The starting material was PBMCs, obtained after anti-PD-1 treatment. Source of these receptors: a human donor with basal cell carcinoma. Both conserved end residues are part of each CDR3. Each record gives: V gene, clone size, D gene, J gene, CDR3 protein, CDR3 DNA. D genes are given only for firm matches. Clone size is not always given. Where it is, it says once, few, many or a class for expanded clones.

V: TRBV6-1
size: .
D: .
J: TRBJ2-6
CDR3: CASSESHSGANVLTF
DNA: TGTGCCAGCAGTGAATCCCACTCTGGGGCCAACGTCCTGACTTTC

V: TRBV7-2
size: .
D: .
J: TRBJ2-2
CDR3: CASSLVGTNTGELFF
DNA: TGTGCCAGCAGCTTAGTGGGGACAAACACCGGGGAGCTGTTTTTT

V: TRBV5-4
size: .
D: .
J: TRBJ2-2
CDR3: CASSYARGAVNTGELFF
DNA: TGTGCCAGCAGCTACGCCCGGGGGGCGGTAAACACCGGGGAGCTGTTTTTT

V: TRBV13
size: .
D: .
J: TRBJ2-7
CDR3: CASSFTPSYEQYF
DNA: TGTGCCAGCAGCTTCACCCCATCCTACGAGCAGTACTTC

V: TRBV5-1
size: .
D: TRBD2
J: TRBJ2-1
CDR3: CASSRIAGARSYNEQFF
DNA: TGCGCCAGCAGCCGGATAGCGGGAGCGCGGTCCTACAATGAGCAGTTCTTC

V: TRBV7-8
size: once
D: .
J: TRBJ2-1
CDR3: CASSSPGRALDEQFF
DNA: TGTGCCAGCAGCTCCCCTGGCAGGGCACTGGATGAGCAGTTCTTC

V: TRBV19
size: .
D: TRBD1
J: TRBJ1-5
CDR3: CASSRDRGLNQPQHF
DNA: TGTGCCAGTAGTAGGGACAGGGGCCTCAATCAGCCCCAGCATTTT

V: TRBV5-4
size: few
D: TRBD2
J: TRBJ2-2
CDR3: CASSSDQRGANTGELFF
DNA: TGTGCCAGCAGCTCAGACCAGCGGGGGGCGAACACCGGGGAGCTGTTTTTT

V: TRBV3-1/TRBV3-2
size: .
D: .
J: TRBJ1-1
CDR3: CASSQELRHRGVAFF
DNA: TGTGCCAGCAGCCAAGAACTAAGGCACCGGGGGGTAGCTTTCTTT

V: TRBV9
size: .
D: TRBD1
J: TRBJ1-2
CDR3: CASSVEATGDSNYGYTF
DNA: TGTGCCAGCAGCGTAGAGGCGACAGGGGACTCTAACTATGGCTACACCTTC

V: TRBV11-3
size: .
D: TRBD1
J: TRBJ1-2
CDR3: CASSLDHSRTGYGYTF
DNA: TGTGCCAGCAGCTTAGACCACTCTAGGACAGGCTATGGCTACACCTTC

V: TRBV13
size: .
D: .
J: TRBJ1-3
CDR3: CASSLGQYSGNTIYF
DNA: TGTGCCAGCAGCTTAGGACAGTACTCTGGAAACACCATATATTTT

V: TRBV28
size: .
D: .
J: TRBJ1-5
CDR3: CASSRYRGQPQHF
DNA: TGTGCCAGCAGTAGGTATCGGGGTCAGCCCCAGCATTTT

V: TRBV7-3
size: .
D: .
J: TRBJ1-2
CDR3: CASSGRGDKSPSNYGYTF
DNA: TGTGCCAGCAGCGGGCGGGGGGACAAGTCTCCGTCTAACTATGGCTACACCTTC

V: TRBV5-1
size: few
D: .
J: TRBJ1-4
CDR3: CASSLDGGGGEKLFF
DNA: TGCGCCAGCAGCTTGGACGGGGGCGGTGGTGAAAAACTGTTTTTT

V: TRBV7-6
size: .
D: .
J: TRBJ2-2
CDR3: CASSLATGELFF
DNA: TGTGCCAGCAGCTTAGCGACCGGGGAGCTGTTTTTT

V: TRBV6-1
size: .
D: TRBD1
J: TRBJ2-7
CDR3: CASRSGTDLLEQYF
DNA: TGTGCCAGCAGGTCCGGGACAGATCTGTTGGAGCAGTACTTC

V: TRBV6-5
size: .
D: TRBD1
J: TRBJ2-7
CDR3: CASSRTGTEQYF
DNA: TGTGCCAGCAGTAGGACAGGGACCGAGCAGTACTTC